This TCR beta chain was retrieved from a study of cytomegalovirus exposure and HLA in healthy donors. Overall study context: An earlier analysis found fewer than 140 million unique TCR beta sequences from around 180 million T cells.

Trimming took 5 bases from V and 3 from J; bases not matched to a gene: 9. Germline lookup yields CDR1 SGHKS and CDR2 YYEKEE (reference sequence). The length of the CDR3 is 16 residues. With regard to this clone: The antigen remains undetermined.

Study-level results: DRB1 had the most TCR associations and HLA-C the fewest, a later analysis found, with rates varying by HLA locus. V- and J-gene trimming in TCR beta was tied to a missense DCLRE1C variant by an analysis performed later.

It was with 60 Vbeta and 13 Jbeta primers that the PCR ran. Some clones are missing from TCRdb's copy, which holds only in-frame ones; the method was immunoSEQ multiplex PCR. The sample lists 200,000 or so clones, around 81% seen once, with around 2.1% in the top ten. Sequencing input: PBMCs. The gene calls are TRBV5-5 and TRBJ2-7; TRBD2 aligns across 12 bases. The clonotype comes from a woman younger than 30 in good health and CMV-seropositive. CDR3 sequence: CASSFDGLAGSYEQYF. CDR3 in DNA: TGTGCCAGCAGTTTCGACGGACTAGCGGGGAGCTACGAGCAGTACTTC. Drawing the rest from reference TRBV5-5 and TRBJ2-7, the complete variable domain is DAGVTQSPTHLIKTRGQQVTLRCSPISGHKSVSWYQQVLGQGPQFIFQYYEKEERGRGNFPDRFSARQFPNYSSELNVNALLLGDSALYLCASSFDGLAGSYEQYFGPGTRLTVT.